This T cell receptor beta chain was sequenced during a study of blood T cell repertoires in COVID-19. Background on the study: Collection of acute and convalescent COVID-19 samples took place in the United States, Italy and Spain. PBMCs, B-cell-depleted T cells, or T cells provided the cDNA or gDNA that made up the material.

Methods used by the authors: Estimation of nucleated cell counts was performed using reference gene primer amplification. The table came from immunoSEQ multiplex PCR; TCRdb's copy has only in-frame clones and leaves some out. V and J calls and clone size follow that table, whereas D and trimming were derived from the DNA. The sample records about 210,000 clones, around 83% being singletons. This CDR3 is 16 amino acids long. The germline V gene has CDR1 SGHRS and CDR2 YFSETQ. Trimming took 6 bases from V and 3 from J, leaving 18 bases between them. The source of this sequence is a middle-aged man with active or convalescent COVID-19. Material: peripheral blood. The chain recombines TRBV5-1 with TRBJ2-2; a weak D match, TRBD1 (6 bases). CDR3 nucleotides: TGCGCCAGCACCCTTCTAGGGGGTTGGGACACCGGGGAGCTGTTTTTT. It codes for CASTLLGGWDTGELFF.